This TCR beta chain was sequenced in a study of blood T cell repertoires in COVID-19. The CDR3 has 15 amino acids. CDR1 SGHTA and CDR2 FQGTGA come from the germline V gene. Trimming took 5 bases from V and 9 from J; bases not matched to a gene: 14. A few counts support this clone. Repertoires were generated with immunoSEQ multiplex PCR, while TCRdb's copy carries only in-frame clones and drops some. The data show approximately 54,000 clones, about nine tenths seen once. This sequence originates from a woman in her 40s with active COVID-19. Sequencing was done on a sample of peripheral blood. The rearrangement uses TRBV7-3 and TRBJ2-5; TRBD2 matches 8 bases. CDR3 nucleotides: TGTGCCAGCAGCCCCCTGAGCGGGGGCGCAGGGGCCCAGTACTTC. It translates to CASSPLSGGAGAQYF.